The rows below give T cell receptor beta chains drawn from one sample of a study of shared clonotypes between healthy human individuals. The repertoire was sequenced with immunoSEQ multiplex PCR; TCRdb's copy has only in-frame clones and lacks some. This table has about 800,000 clones, about 96% appearing once. The specimen sequenced was naive CD8+ T cells sorted from blood. Receptor source: a man aged 30 to 45 in good health. CDR3s include the opening cysteine and the closing phenylalanine or tryptophan. A D gene is named only where the DNA matches it firmly. The listing skips clone size in some rows; elsewhere it reads once, few, many or a size class.

j_call | d_call | clone_size | v_call | cdr3_aa | cdr3_nt
TRBJ2-7 | - | - | TRBV19 | CASSIGSGDYEQYF | TGTGCCAGTAGTATAGGATCAGGGGACTACGAGCAGTACTTC
TRBJ2-7 | TRBD2 | - | TRBV28 | CASSGTSGRYEQYF | TGTGCCAGCAGTGGAACTAGCGGGAGATACGAGCAGTACTTC
TRBJ2-3 | TRBD1 | - | TRBV7-3 | CASSPTGADTQYF | TGTGCCAGCAGCCCGACAGGGGCAGATACGCAGTATTTT
TRBJ1-1 | - | - | TRBV10-3 | CAISDIGGTEAFF | TGTGCCATCAGTGATATCGGGGGGACTGAAGCTTTCTTT
TRBJ2-7 | - | - | TRBV29-1 | CSVAGLSYEQYF | TGCAGCGTTGCTGGACTGAGCTACGAGCAGTACTTC
TRBJ1-5 | - | - | TRBV27 | CASSFLDKAGAQHF | TGTGCCAGCAGTTTCCTGGACAAGGCGGGGGCCCAGCATTTT
TRBJ2-3 | TRBD2 | - | TRBV5-4 | CASSVPGTSVRDTQYF | TGTGCCAGCAGCGTACCCGGGACTAGCGTTAGAGATACGCAGTATTTT
TRBJ2-7 | - | - | TRBV9 | CAEHGEGTPYEQYF | TGTGCCGAACACGGAGAGGGGACACCTTACGAGCAGTACTTC
TRBJ2-7 | - | - | TRBV27 | CASSSLGRNREQYF | TGTGCCAGCAGTTCGCTGGGACGTAATCGCGAGCAGTACTTC
TRBJ2-3 | - | - | TRBV5-1 | CASSPGGGGSTDTQYF | TGCGCCAGCAGCCCGGGAGGGGGCGGGAGCACAGATACGCAGTATTTT
TRBJ2-3 | - | - | TRBV27 | CASSLDRQITDTQYF | TGTGCCAGCAGTCTAGACAGGCAGATCACAGATACGCAGTATTTT
TRBJ2-1 | - | - | TRBV28 | CASSLFYPTDRSYNEQFF | TGTGCCAGCAGTTTATTTTACCCGACTGACCGGTCCTACAATGAGCAGTTCTTC
TRBJ1-2 | TRBD1 | - | TRBV19 | CASSIVATGGNGYTF | TGTGCCAGTAGTATAGTCGCGACAGGGGGCAATGGCTACACCTTC
TRBJ1-1 | - | - | TRBV28 | CASSTRTEMNTEAFF | TGTGCCAGCAGTACCAGAACAGAAATGAACACTGAAGCTTTCTTT
TRBJ2-7 | TRBD2 | - | TRBV5-4 | CASSLELAGHGYEQYF | TGTGCCAGCAGCTTGGAACTAGCGGGCCACGGTTACGAGCAGTACTTC
TRBJ2-1 | TRBD2 | - | TRBV9 | CASSVGVAGAYNEQFF | TGTGCCAGCAGCGTAGGGGTAGCGGGAGCCTACAATGAGCAGTTCTTC
TRBJ1-1 | TRBD1 | - | TRBV18 | CASSPPTGMPEAFF | TGTGCCAGCTCACCACCGACAGGGATGCCTGAAGCTTTCTTT
TRBJ2-6 | - | - | TRBV10-3 | CAISGANVLTF | TGTGCCATCTCTGGGGCCAACGTCCTGACTTTC
TRBJ2-7 | TRBD1 | once | TRBV29-1 | CSVPGTGYYEQYF | TGCAGCGTTCCCGGGACAGGGTATTACGAGCAGTACTTC
TRBJ2-7 | TRBD2 | - | TRBV19 | CASSNSGSDEQYF | TGTGCCAGTAGTAATAGCGGGAGCGACGAGCAGTACTTC
TRBJ2-7 | - | - | TRBV19 | CASSKYHSYEQYF | TGTGCCAGTAGTAAGTATCACTCCTACGAGCAGTACTTC
TRBJ2-7 | TRBD1 | - | TRBV18 | CASSPVGTGQYEQYF | TGTGCCAGCTCACCGGTCGGGACAGGCCAATACGAGCAGTACTTC
TRBJ2-3 | TRBD2 | - | TRBV16 | CASSPYSGRVRTDTQYF | TGTGCCAGCAGCCCATATAGCGGGAGGGTCCGCACAGATACGCAGTATTTT
TRBJ2-2 | - | - | TRBV11-2 | CASSLGRTAYVGELFF | TGTGCCAGCAGCTTAGGTCGGACAGCGTACGTCGGGGAGCTGTTTTTT
TRBJ2-1 | TRBD2 | - | TRBV19 | CASSTPSGRVQNEQFF | TGTGCCAGTAGTACCCCTAGCGGGAGGGTTCAGAATGAGCAGTTCTTC
TRBJ1-2 | - | - | TRBV5-1 | CASSLRGNRNYGYTF | TGCGCCAGCAGCTTGCGAGGGAACAGGAACTATGGCTACACCTTC
TRBJ1-5 | TRBD1 | - | TRBV15 | CATSPRGQGVINQPQHF | TGTGCCACCAGCCCTCGCGGACAGGGGGTTATCAATCAGCCCCAGCATTTT
TRBJ2-7 | - | once | TRBV20-1 | CSAGQNYEQYF | TGCAGTGCTGGGCAGAACTACGAGCAGTACTTC